The rows below give T cell receptor beta chains drawn from one sample of a study of T cell responses to AZD1222 COVID-19 vaccine. Some clones are missing from TCRdb's copy, which holds only in-frame ones; the method was immunoSEQ multiplex PCR. The sample contains fewer than 200,000 clones, about 90% of which appear only once. Sequencing used peripheral blood, obtained on day 0 of MenACWY control vaccination. These receptors all stem from an adult in good health. The CDR3 runs from the conserved cysteine through the conserved F or W. A D gene is named only where the DNA matches it firmly. Size tells how often a clone was seen (once, few, many) or the class of an expanded clone, and some rows leave it out.

clone_size: .; d_call: .; v_call: TRBV5-5; j_call: TRBJ1-3; cdr3_nt: TGTGCCAGCAGCTTGATCCTCTCTGGAAACACCATATATTTT; cdr3_aa: CASSLILSGNTIYF
clone_size: .; d_call: .; v_call: TRBV28; j_call: TRBJ1-1; cdr3_nt: TGTGCCAGCAGTTTAGTTGCGGAACAGAACACTGAAGCTTTCTTT; cdr3_aa: CASSLVAEQNTEAFF
clone_size: .; d_call: .; v_call: TRBV9; j_call: TRBJ2-5; cdr3_nt: TGTGCCAGCAGCGAAACCGGGGCAGTAAGGACCCAGTACTTC; cdr3_aa: CASSETGAVRTQYF
clone_size: medium-sized; d_call: TRBD1; v_call: TRBV10-2; j_call: TRBJ1-4; cdr3_nt: TGCGCCAGCAGTACAGGGGGCAAAGTCGAAAAACTGTTTTTT; cdr3_aa: CASSTGGKVEKLFF
clone_size: .; d_call: TRBD1; v_call: TRBV25-1; j_call: TRBJ1-6; cdr3_nt: TGTGCCACCAGACAGGGGTCAGGTTCACCCCTCCACTTT; cdr3_aa: CATRQGSGSPLHF
clone_size: .; d_call: .; v_call: TRBV19; j_call: TRBJ2-6; cdr3_nt: TGTGCCAGTAGCTTTCCCTCCTGGGGCTCTGGGGCCAACGTCCTGACTTTC; cdr3_aa: CASSFPSWGSGANVLTF
clone_size: .; d_call: TRBD2; v_call: TRBV7-3; j_call: TRBJ2-7; cdr3_nt: TGTGCCAGCAGCTTAATTCCGACTAGCGGGAGTTACGAGCAGTACTTC; cdr3_aa: CASSLIPTSGSYEQYF
clone_size: .; d_call: .; v_call: TRBV24-1; j_call: TRBJ2-3; cdr3_nt: TGTGCCACCAGTGCCGTTAGGATAGATACGCAGTATTTT; cdr3_aa: CATSAVRIDTQYF
clone_size: .; d_call: .; v_call: TRBV11-3; j_call: TRBJ2-2; cdr3_nt: TGTGCCAGCAGCTTAGGGGCAACCGGGGAGCTGTTTTTT; cdr3_aa: CASSLGATGELFF
clone_size: .; d_call: .; v_call: TRBV7-3; j_call: TRBJ1-1; cdr3_nt: TGTGCCAGCAGCGACGGCAAAGGGGGGAACACTGAAGCTTTCTTT; cdr3_aa: CASSDGKGGNTEAFF
clone_size: .; d_call: .; v_call: TRBV4-1; j_call: TRBJ2-1; cdr3_nt: TGCGCCAGCAGCCAAAGCGAGCAGCAGTTCTTC; cdr3_aa: CASSQSEQQFF
clone_size: .; d_call: .; v_call: TRBV2; j_call: TRBJ2-2; cdr3_nt: TGTGCCACCAGGGGGGATTACACCGGGGAGCTGTTTTTT; cdr3_aa: CATRGDYTGELFF
clone_size: .; d_call: .; v_call: TRBV12-3/TRBV12-4; j_call: TRBJ2-1; cdr3_nt: TGTGCCAGCAGTTCCGAAAACAATGAGCAGTTCTTC; cdr3_aa: CASSSENNEQFF
clone_size: .; d_call: .; v_call: TRBV30; j_call: TRBJ1-2; cdr3_nt: TGTGCCTGGACCATGGGGCCACAGGGCTACACCTTC; cdr3_aa: CAWTMGPQGYTF
clone_size: .; d_call: .; v_call: TRBV20-1; j_call: TRBJ1-1; cdr3_nt: TGCAGTGCTTCAGGGAGACCTGAAGCTTTCTTT; cdr3_aa: CSASGRPEAFF
clone_size: few; d_call: .; v_call: TRBV6-5; j_call: TRBJ1-1; cdr3_nt: TGTGCCAGCAGGGTGGGACATGTGAACACTGAAGCTTTCTTT; cdr3_aa: CASRVGHVNTEAFF
clone_size: .; d_call: .; v_call: TRBV5-4; j_call: TRBJ1-1; cdr3_nt: TGTGCCAGCAGTCAGGACAACAGGAACACTGAAGCTTTCTTT; cdr3_aa: CASSQDNRNTEAFF
clone_size: once; d_call: .; v_call: TRBV5-5; j_call: TRBJ1-2; cdr3_nt: TGTGCCAGCAGCTTCCTGGCAGGGCTCCTAGGCTACACCTTC; cdr3_aa: CASSFLAGLLGYTF
clone_size: .; d_call: .; v_call: TRBV27; j_call: TRBJ1-5; cdr3_nt: TGTGCCAGCGGGGAGAGTCAGCCCCAGCATTTT; cdr3_aa: CASGESQPQHF
clone_size: .; d_call: .; v_call: TRBV27; j_call: TRBJ1-6; cdr3_nt: TGTGCCAGCAGTTCCCCGCGAAAGGGCTCCTCACCCCTCCACTTT; cdr3_aa: CASSSPRKGSSPLHF
clone_size: .; d_call: .; v_call: TRBV5-6; j_call: TRBJ1-1; cdr3_nt: TGTGCCAGCAGCTTGGATACGGGTTGGACTGAAGCTTTCTTT; cdr3_aa: CASSLDTGWTEAFF
clone_size: .; d_call: .; v_call: TRBV7-6; j_call: TRBJ2-1; cdr3_nt: TGTGCCAGCAGCTTAGTTCAGGGCTATGAGCAGTTCTTC; cdr3_aa: CASSLVQGYEQFF
clone_size: .; d_call: TRBD1; v_call: TRBV5-1; j_call: TRBJ1-5; cdr3_nt: TGCGCCAGCAGCACAGGGGAATCGTTCGGCAATCAGCCCCAGCATTTT; cdr3_aa: CASSTGESFGNQPQHF
clone_size: .; d_call: .; v_call: TRBV2; j_call: TRBJ2-5; cdr3_nt: TGTGCCAGCAGCCGGAACCTTCAAGAGACCCAGTACTTC; cdr3_aa: CASSRNLQETQYF
clone_size: .; d_call: .; v_call: TRBV2; j_call: TRBJ2-7; cdr3_nt: TGTGCCAGCAGTTCTGAGATGGGCGTCGAGCAGTACTTC; cdr3_aa: CASSSEMGVEQYF
clone_size: .; d_call: TRBD2; v_call: TRBV19; j_call: TRBJ2-2; cdr3_nt: TGTGCCACTCGGACTAGCGGGAGGGCCTTGGGCACCGGGGAGCTGTTTTTT; cdr3_aa: CATRTSGRALGTGELFF
clone_size: once; d_call: TRBD2; v_call: TRBV30; j_call: TRBJ2-1; cdr3_nt: TGTGCCTGGAGTGGTCCCCGATCGGGAGGGTTTAGGAATGAGCAGTTCTTC; cdr3_aa: CAWSGPRSGGFRNEQFF
clone_size: once; d_call: TRBD2; v_call: TRBV7-9; j_call: TRBJ2-7; cdr3_nt: TGTGCCAGCAGCTTAGAACTAGCGGGAACTGACGAGCAGTACTTC; cdr3_aa: CASSLELAGTDEQYF
clone_size: .; d_call: .; v_call: TRBV9; j_call: TRBJ2-3; cdr3_nt: TGTGCCAGCAGCGTAGTGATTAAGGGCGATACGCAGTATTTT; cdr3_aa: CASSVVIKGDTQYF
clone_size: .; d_call: .; v_call: TRBV27; j_call: TRBJ2-7; cdr3_nt: TGTGCCAGCAGTGGGACTTATGACAGGGGAGGGTACGAGCAGTACTTC; cdr3_aa: CASSGTYDRGGYEQYF
clone_size: .; d_call: TRBD1; v_call: TRBV28; j_call: TRBJ1-4; cdr3_nt: TGTGCCAGCAGTCCAGACAGGGGAGAGGATAATGAAAAACTGTTTTTT; cdr3_aa: CASSPDRGEDNEKLFF
clone_size: .; d_call: TRBD1; v_call: TRBV2; j_call: TRBJ2-7; cdr3_nt: TGTGCCAGCGCCTTGATACCTCCCGGGACAGGGAGACACGAGCAGTACTTC; cdr3_aa: CASALIPPGTGRHEQYF
clone_size: .; d_call: TRBD1; v_call: TRBV6-2/TRBV6-3; j_call: TRBJ1-5; cdr3_nt: TGTGCCAGCAGTAACCCAGGGGGCGCGGGCAATCAGCCCCAGCATTTT; cdr3_aa: CASSNPGGAGNQPQHF
clone_size: few; d_call: TRBD1; v_call: TRBV2; j_call: TRBJ1-1; cdr3_nt: TGTGCCAGCAGTTCGGACAGGGTAAACACTGAAGCTTTCTTT; cdr3_aa: CASSSDRVNTEAFF
clone_size: .; d_call: TRBD1; v_call: TRBV19; j_call: TRBJ1-4; cdr3_nt: TGTGCCAGTAGTATACGCAGGGGGCTAAATGAAAAACTGTTTTTT; cdr3_aa: CASSIRRGLNEKLFF
clone_size: .; d_call: .; v_call: TRBV6-1; j_call: TRBJ1-3; cdr3_nt: TGTGCCAGCAGTGAGGGACGGAGCTCTGGAAACACCATATATTTT; cdr3_aa: CASSEGRSSGNTIYF
clone_size: .; d_call: TRBD2; v_call: TRBV5-5; j_call: TRBJ2-1; cdr3_nt: TGTGCCAGCAGCAGACGGACTAGCGGGAGTATCGATGAGCAGTTCTTC; cdr3_aa: CASSRRTSGSIDEQFF
clone_size: .; d_call: TRBD1; v_call: TRBV20-1; j_call: TRBJ1-5; cdr3_nt: TGCAGTGCCCGGACAGGTCAGCCCCAGCATTTT; cdr3_aa: CSARTGQPQHF
clone_size: .; d_call: TRBD2; v_call: TRBV27; j_call: TRBJ2-3; cdr3_nt: TGTGCCAGCAGTTTCCGACTAGCGGGAGGGCCCCGGTCCACAGATACGCAGTATTTT; cdr3_aa: CASSFRLAGGPRSTDTQYF
clone_size: .; d_call: .; v_call: TRBV18; j_call: TRBJ1-1; cdr3_nt: TGTGCCAGCTCACCATTTGGCACCCAAGCCGGCACTGAAGCTTTCTTT; cdr3_aa: CASSPFGTQAGTEAFF
clone_size: .; d_call: TRBD2; v_call: TRBV4-1; j_call: TRBJ2-1; cdr3_nt: TGCGCCAGCAGCCTCGGGACTAGCGGGTCCTACAATGAGCAGTTCTTC; cdr3_aa: CASSLGTSGSYNEQFF
clone_size: .; d_call: .; v_call: TRBV3-1/TRBV3-2; j_call: TRBJ1-2; cdr3_nt: TGTGCCAGCAGTATTAATGCTGGCGGCTACACCTTC; cdr3_aa: CASSINAGGYTF
clone_size: .; d_call: .; v_call: TRBV27; j_call: TRBJ1-3; cdr3_nt: TGTGCCAGCAGTTTATCTTATAGCTCTGGAAACACCATATATTTT; cdr3_aa: CASSLSYSSGNTIYF
clone_size: .; d_call: .; v_call: TRBV27; j_call: TRBJ2-2; cdr3_nt: TGTGCCAGCAGTTTATCCTCAGCAGGGGTCTTTGTCGGGGAGCTGTTTTTT; cdr3_aa: CASSLSSAGVFVGELFF
clone_size: .; d_call: TRBD1; v_call: TRBV19; j_call: TRBJ1-1; cdr3_nt: TGTGCCAGTTTAGCGAAGGGGACAGAGCATGAAGCTTTCTTT; cdr3_aa: CASLAKGTEHEAFF
clone_size: .; d_call: .; v_call: TRBV7-2; j_call: TRBJ1-5; cdr3_nt: TGTGCCAGCAGCTTAGGTGTGCCAGGGAAAGGTAAGAGTCAGCCCCAGCATTTT; cdr3_aa: CASSLGVPGKGKSQPQHF
clone_size: .; d_call: TRBD1; v_call: TRBV3-1/TRBV3-2; j_call: TRBJ1-6; cdr3_nt: TGTGCCAGCAGCCAGCCCTCGGACAGGGTTAATTCACCCCTCCACTTT; cdr3_aa: CASSQPSDRVNSPLHF
clone_size: .; d_call: .; v_call: TRBV5-1; j_call: TRBJ2-1; cdr3_nt: TGCGCCAGCAGCCGCACTACGAATGAGCAGTTCTTC; cdr3_aa: CASSRTTNEQFF
clone_size: .; d_call: .; v_call: TRBV19; j_call: TRBJ1-4; cdr3_nt: TGTGCCAGTAGTTCGTCCCCGGGCCGCAGAAATGAAAAACTGTTTTTT; cdr3_aa: CASSSSPGRRNEKLFF
clone_size: .; d_call: TRBD2; v_call: TRBV12-5; j_call: TRBJ2-5; cdr3_nt: TGTGCTAGTGGTTTGGGGGCTAGCGGGTGGTCAGAGACCCAGTACTTC; cdr3_aa: CASGLGASGWSETQYF
clone_size: .; d_call: TRBD2; v_call: TRBV7-3; j_call: TRBJ2-2; cdr3_nt: TGTGCCAGCAGCTTAACAGGGCTAGCGGGAGTGGGGAACACCGGGGAGCTGTTTTTT; cdr3_aa: CASSLTGLAGVGNTGELFF
clone_size: .; d_call: TRBD2; v_call: TRBV7-2; j_call: TRBJ2-1; cdr3_nt: TGTGCCAGCAGCTTTTTCCTAGCGGAAGTGAACAATGAGCAGTTCTTC; cdr3_aa: CASSFFLAEVNNEQFF
clone_size: .; d_call: TRBD2; v_call: TRBV7-2; j_call: TRBJ2-7; cdr3_nt: TGTGCCAGCAGCCCGACTAGCGGCTCCAACGAGCAGTACTTC; cdr3_aa: CASSPTSGSNEQYF
clone_size: .; d_call: TRBD2; v_call: TRBV7-7; j_call: TRBJ2-1; cdr3_nt: TGTGCCAGCAGCCCACTGACTAGCGGGAATTTCGCTGAGCAGTTCTTC; cdr3_aa: CASSPLTSGNFAEQFF